This T cell receptor (beta chain) was retrieved from a study of blood T cell repertoires in COVID-19. The CDR3 is made up of 15 amino acids. Trimming took off 1 base at V and 1 base at J, with 9 bases between the two ends. Germline V gene lookup returns CDR1 SGHAT and CDR2 FQDESV (reference sequence). In the original analysis: It was from reference gene primer amplification that nucleated cell counts were estimated. Libraries were prepared by immunoSEQ multiplex PCR; TCRdb keeps only in-frame clonotypes and omits some of them. Clone size and V and J calls were adopted from that table, with D and trimming inferred from the DNA. The sample records some 80,000 clones, around four fifths being singletons.

This rearrangement joins TRBV11-1 to TRBJ2-3; D not resolved. Sequencing was performed on peripheral blood. This TCR derives from a human donor in a cohort sampled during active COVID-19. CDR3 protein: CASSLDLAGTDTQYF. CDR3 nucleotides: TGTGCCAGCAGCTTAGATTTGGCAGGCACAGATACGCAGTATTTT.